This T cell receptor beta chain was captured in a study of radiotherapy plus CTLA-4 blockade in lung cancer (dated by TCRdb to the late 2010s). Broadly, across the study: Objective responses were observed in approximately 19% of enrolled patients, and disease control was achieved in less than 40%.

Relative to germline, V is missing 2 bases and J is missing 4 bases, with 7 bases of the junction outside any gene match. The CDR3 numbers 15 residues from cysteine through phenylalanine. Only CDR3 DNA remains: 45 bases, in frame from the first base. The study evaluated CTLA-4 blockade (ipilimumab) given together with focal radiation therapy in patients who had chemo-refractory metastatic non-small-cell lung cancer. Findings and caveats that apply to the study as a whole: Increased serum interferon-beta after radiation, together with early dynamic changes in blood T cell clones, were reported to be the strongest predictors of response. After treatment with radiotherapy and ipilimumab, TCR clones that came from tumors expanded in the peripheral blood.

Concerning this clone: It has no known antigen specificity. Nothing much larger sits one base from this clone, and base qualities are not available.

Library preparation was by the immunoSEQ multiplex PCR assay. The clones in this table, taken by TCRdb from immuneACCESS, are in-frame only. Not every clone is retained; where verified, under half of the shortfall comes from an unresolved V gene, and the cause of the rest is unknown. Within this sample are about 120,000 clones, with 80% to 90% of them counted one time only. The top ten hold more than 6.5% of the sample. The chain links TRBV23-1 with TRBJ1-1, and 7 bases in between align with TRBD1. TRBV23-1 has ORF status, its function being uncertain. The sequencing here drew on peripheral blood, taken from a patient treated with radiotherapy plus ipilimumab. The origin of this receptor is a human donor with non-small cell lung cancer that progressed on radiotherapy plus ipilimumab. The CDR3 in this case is CASSQQGVVGTEAFF. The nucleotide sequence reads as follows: TGCGCCAGCAGTCAACAGGGGGTGGTTGGCACTGAAGCTTTCTTT.